The rows below give T cell receptor beta chains drawn from one sample of a study of cytomegalovirus exposure and HLA in healthy donors. TCRdb's copy holds only in-frame clones and misses some; the assay was immunoSEQ multiplex PCR. The table includes some 61,000 clones, around 97% detected once. Sample: PBMCs. The receptors shown here come from a woman aged 18-35 years in good health and CMV-seropositive. Each CDR3 is given with its conserved first and last residue. The order of the fields is CDR3 DNA, CDR3 protein, D gene, clone size, V gene, J gene. D genes are given only for firm matches. Rows may omit the clone size; those that give it use once, few, many or a size class.

TGTGCCAGCAGTGAAATGGGGGGTGGCTACACCTTC	CASSEMGGGYTF	.	.	TRBV6-1	TRBJ1-2
TGCGCCAGCAGCTTGAGGGGGCGGGGATCGTACACCGGGGAGCTGTTTTTT	CASSLRGRGSYTGELFF	.	.	TRBV5-1	TRBJ2-2
TGTGCCACCAGCAGAGGCCGGGACAGGGGAACCTCCTACGAGCAGTACTTC	CATSRGRDRGTSYEQYF	TRBD1	.	TRBV15	TRBJ2-7
TGTGCCAGCAGAAGGGGTGTGGGGTATGGCTACACCTTC	CASRRGVGYGYTF	.	.	TRBV6-4	TRBJ1-2
TGTGCCAGCGCGCCCGGAAACACCATATATTTT	CASAPGNTIYF	.	.	TRBV7-9	TRBJ1-3
TGTGCCAGCAGAGTCGGTGGGGCAGGGTATGGCTACACCTTC	CASRVGGAGYGYTF	.	.	TRBV6-1	TRBJ1-2
TGTGCCAGCAGTTTGGCGGGGAGAGGCACTGAAGCTTTCTTT	CASSLAGRGTEAFF	.	.	TRBV27	TRBJ1-1
TGTGCCAGCAGTTCCCCCCGACAGCCCATGAACACTGAAGCTTTCTTT	CASSSPRQPMNTEAFF	.	.	TRBV27	TRBJ1-1
TGTGCCATCAGTCCCACCCTAGCGGGCGTCACTTACGAGCAGTACTTC	CAISPTLAGVTYEQYF	TRBD2	.	TRBV10-3	TRBJ2-7
TGTGCCAGCAGTATTAGCGGGGATCCCTACGAGCAGTACTTC	CASSISGDPYEQYF	TRBD2	.	TRBV28	TRBJ2-7
TGTGCCAGCAGCCCGTGGGACAGTGAGCAGTTCTTC	CASSPWDSEQFF	TRBD1	.	TRBV5-4	TRBJ2-1
TGTGCCAGCAGTTTCGGGGACTACGAGCAGTACTTC	CASSFGDYEQYF	.	.	TRBV28	TRBJ2-7
TGTGCCAGCTCGATGACAGACTCCTACGAGCAGTACTTC	CASSMTDSYEQYF	.	.	TRBV18	TRBJ2-7
TGTGCCTGGAGTTACGACAGGGGAACTTCCTACGAGCAGTACTTC	CAWSYDRGTSYEQYF	TRBD1	.	TRBV30	TRBJ2-7
TGTGCCAGCAGCTCCAACCCAGATGGGGGCATGGGTAGGGAGACCCAGTACTTC	CASSSNPDGGMGRETQYF	.	.	TRBV11-2	TRBJ2-5
TGTGCCAGCAGCTCCGGACTAGCGGTCTACAATGAGCAGTTCTTC	CASSSGLAVYNEQFF	TRBD2	.	TRBV5-8	TRBJ2-1
TGTGCCAGCAGCTACACAGCGGGAGTGACAGATACGCAGTATTTT	CASSYTAGVTDTQYF	TRBD2	.	TRBV5-4	TRBJ2-3
TGTGCCAGTAGTATGTATACTAGCGGTTCCGGGGAGCTGTTTTTT	CASSMYTSGSGELFF	TRBD2	.	TRBV19	TRBJ2-2
TGTGCCAGCAGGCGACAGAGCTCCTACGAGCAGTACTTC	CASRRQSSYEQYF	.	.	TRBV28	TRBJ2-7
TGCGCCAGCAGCCAAGAGGGGGGGGGCCCTTTTAACGAGCAGTACTTC	CASSQEGGGPFNEQYF	.	once	TRBV4-1	TRBJ2-7
TGTGCCAGCAGTACCGAACTGAGTAGACTAGCGGAGCACAATGAGCAGTTCTTC	CASSTELSRLAEHNEQFF	TRBD2	.	TRBV28	TRBJ2-1
TGTGCCAGCAGTTTGGGAGGGCGCACAGATACGCAGTATTTT	CASSLGGRTDTQYF	TRBD2	.	TRBV28	TRBJ2-3
TGCGCCAGCAGCCAAGATCCCAGGCTAGCGGGAGGGTCTAGCACAGATACGCAGTATTTT	CASSQDPRLAGGSSTDTQYF	TRBD2	.	TRBV4-1	TRBJ2-3
TGTGCCAGCAGTTTTAATACAGGGGGCAATCAGCCCCAGCATTTT	CASSFNTGGNQPQHF	TRBD1	.	TRBV27	TRBJ1-5
TGTGCCAGCAGCCCACCCACTCTCTACGAGCAGTACTTC	CASSPPTLYEQYF	.	.	TRBV28	TRBJ2-7
TGCGCCAGCAGCCAACCTACTGGACTAGCAGGAATGGAGACCCAGTACTTC	CASSQPTGLAGMETQYF	TRBD2	.	TRBV4-1	TRBJ2-5
TGTGCCAGCAGTTACGTTCCTAGGCTCGCTGAAGCTTTCTTT	CASSYVPRLAEAFF	.	.	TRBV6-6	TRBJ1-1
TGTGCCAGCAGCTTACGGGCAGGGGGGTCCGGCGCCGGGGAGCTGTTTTTT	CASSLRAGGSGAGELFF	.	.	TRBV7-3	TRBJ2-2
TGTGCCAGCAGCACGAGGCGGTCTGGGGCCAACGTCCTGACTTTC	CASSTRRSGANVLTF	.	.	TRBV6-4	TRBJ2-6
TGTGCCAGCAGACAGCTGGGTACAGATACGCAGTATTTT	CASRQLGTDTQYF	.	.	TRBV6-5	TRBJ2-3
TGTGCCAGCAGTTACGATGGACAGGAACACTATGGCTACACCTTC	CASSYDGQEHYGYTF	TRBD1	.	TRBV6-6	TRBJ1-2
TGTGCCAGCAGCCCGGACAGGGGACCCTCTGGAAACACCATATATTTT	CASSPDRGPSGNTIYF	TRBD1	.	TRBV5-4	TRBJ1-3
TGTGCCAGCAGCTTGTCAGGGGGCGTTTTGAAAGAAAAACTGTTTTTT	CASSLSGGVLKEKLFF	TRBD1	.	TRBV7-6	TRBJ1-4
TGTGCCAGCAGCGGGTCGGGAGCGTACATTCAGTACTTC	CASSGSGAYIQYF	.	.	TRBV9	TRBJ2-4
TGTGCCAGCAGTTTCTATAGCGGGAGCTCCTACGAGCAGTACTTC	CASSFYSGSSYEQYF	TRBD2	.	TRBV6-1	TRBJ2-7
TGTCGAACAGCGGGAGACGCAGATACGCAGTATTTT	CRTAGDADTQYF	TRBD2	.	TRBV28	TRBJ2-3
TGTGCCAGCAGTTTATCTATTGGGACATTCTCCTACGAGCAGTACTTC	CASSLSIGTFSYEQYF	.	.	TRBV27	TRBJ2-7
TGTGCCAGCAGCCAAGTTGTACTAGCTATCCACAATGAGCAGTTCTTC	CASSQVVLAIHNEQFF	.	.	TRBV14	TRBJ2-1
TGCGCCAGCAGTTACAGGGGGTGGTGGCAGTTCTTC	CASSYRGWWQFF	TRBD1	.	TRBV23-1	TRBJ2-1
TGTGCCAGCAGCTTCGGCGGGGCGAGCACAGATACGCAGTATTTT	CASSFGGASTDTQYF	.	.	TRBV5-4	TRBJ2-3
TGCGCCAGCAGCCCAAGGACAGGGAGGGCGAGGTCTTATGGCTACACCTTC	CASSPRTGRARSYGYTF	TRBD1	.	TRBV5-1	TRBJ1-2
TGCGCCAGCAGCCAACAGGTTTCCGGGCCCCAGCATTTT	CASSQQVSGPQHF	.	once	TRBV5-1	TRBJ1-5
TGTGCCAGCTCAGATCGACAGGGGGCAAGGGATGAGCAGTTCTTC	CASSDRQGARDEQFF	TRBD1	.	TRBV18	TRBJ2-1
TGTGCCAGCAGCTTAGCGGAGGCGGGAGGGCCCACAGATACGCAGTATTTT	CASSLAEAGGPTDTQYF	TRBD2	once	TRBV7-9	TRBJ2-3
TGTGCCAGTGCCAGGGGGCAAGTTGAAGCTTTCTTT	CASARGQVEAFF	TRBD1	.	TRBV19	TRBJ1-1
TGTGCCATCAGTGATAAAGGACAGGTTGCTCATGGCTACACCTTC	CAISDKGQVAHGYTF	TRBD1	.	TRBV10-3	TRBJ1-2
TGTGCCAGCAGCTACCAGGTCTATGGCTACACCTTC	CASSYQVYGYTF	.	once	TRBV7-2	TRBJ1-2
TGTGCCAGCAGAGCACAGAGAGATAATGAAAAACTGTTTTTT	CASRAQRDNEKLFF	.	.	TRBV6-1	TRBJ1-4